This entry concerns a single T cell receptor beta chain. Antigen specificity is unknown. In germline, CDR1 is LNHNV, CDR2 YYDKDF (reference sequence). V was pared by 6 bases and J by 5 bases, with 4 bases of the junction left unmatched. The CDR3 loop spans 14 amino acids. This entry belongs to a study of cytomegalovirus exposure and HLA in healthy donors. Assay used: immunoSEQ multiplex PCR; TCRdb lists only in-frame clones, some missing. Of 80,000 or so clones listed, 95% are singletons. Overall study findings and caveats: Most TCR sequences were seen very rarely across donors, but some public TCRs occurred in many.

The sample was PBMCs. The chain links TRBV15 to TRBJ1-4, with TRBD1 matching 9 bases. The sequence came from a young woman in good health and CMV-seronegative. The CDR3 DNA reads TGTGCCACCAGTAGGGACAGGGAGAATGAAAAACTGTTTTTT. This encodes CATSRDRENEKLFF.